The 17 T cell receptor beta chains listed next were all sequenced from one sample in a study of neoadjuvant anti-PD-1 for oral cavity cancer. Sequenced by immunoSEQ multiplex PCR; TCRdb stores in-frame clones only, minus some. Of about 14,000 clones listed, roughly 77% are singletons. Time point reported: after neoadjuvant nivolumab, at surgical resection. The sample consisted of PBMCs, taken after nivolumab (anti-PD-1) treatment. These receptors were taken from a person between 40 and 85 years old with oral cavity squamous cell carcinoma.

This chain connects TRBV5-6 to TRBJ2-2, with D perhaps matching TRBD1 (5 bases). The CDR3 is 17 residues long. Germline assignment: CDR1 SGHDT and CDR2 YYEEEE. V dropped 4 bases and J dropped 2 bases, with 18 bases sitting between them. CDR3 loop: CASSQIRLRENTGELFF. The DNA of the CDR3 is TGTGCCAGCAGCCAAATCCGCCTCAGGGAAAACACCGGGGAGCTGTTTTTT.

This rearrangement joins TRBV5-4 to TRBJ1-5, with a possible D match to TRBD1 (5 bases). This CDR3 is 14 amino acids long. V was pared by 4 bases and J by 4 bases, with 12 bases between. Looked up from germline, CDR1 is SGHNT and CDR2 is YYREEE (reference sequence). CDR3 bases: TGTGCCAGCAGCGCCGGGACCGCTAATCAGCCCCAGCATTTT. Its protein is CASSAGTANQPQHF.

Written as DNA, the CDR3 is TGTGCCTGGAGTGTTGACCGCACTGAAGCTTTCTTT. Its protein is CAWSVDRTEAFF. The V and J genes are TRBV30 and TRBJ1-1; D not certain. The CDR3 extends over 12 amino acids. Per germline, CDR1 GTSNPN and CDR2 SVGIG (reference sequence). Trimming took 0 bases from V and 4 from J, leaving 6 bases between them. The full variable domain, its missing parts supplied by reference TRBV30 and TRBJ1-1, is SQTIHQWPATLVQPVGSPLSLECTVEGTSNPNLYWYRQAAGRGLQLLFYSVGIGQISSEVPQNLSASRPQDRQFILSSKKLLLSDSGFYLCAWSVDRTEAFFGQGTRLTVV.

This chain uses TRBV20-1 with TRBJ1-2; weak D call: TRBD1 (6 bases). This CDR3 comprises 11 residues. Per the germline V gene, CDR1 is DFQATT and CDR2 is SNEGSKA (reference sequence). CDR3 sequence reads: CGGADSLAYTF. CDR3 nucleotides: TGCGGGGGTGCGGACAGTCTTGCCTACACCTTC.

The rearrangement links TRBV19 to TRBJ2-5, with 9 nucleotides matching TRBD2. Germline V gives CDR1 LNHDA, CDR2 SQIVND (reference sequence). Unmatched junction bases numbered 7, after V lost 3 bases and J lost 5 bases. CDR3 length: 15 residues. The CDR3 nucleotides are TGTGCCAGTAGTATTGGCGGGGGGGCAGTGGAGACCCAGTACTTC. Translated: CASSIGGGAVETQYF.

This clone was detected a few times. The chain carries TRBV6-5 and TRBJ1-1; D may be TRBD1 (5 bases). Trimming pared 2 bases from V and 1 base from J, leaving 8 bases between. This CDR3 is 14 amino acids long. CDR1 is MNHEY and CDR2 is SVGAGI in the germline V gene. This CDR3 is CASSYLTGNTEAFF. The CDR3 DNA follows: TGTGCCAGCAGTTACCTAACAGGGAACACTGAAGCTTTCTTT.

The chain links TRBV7-9 to TRBJ2-3; 10 nucleotides line up with TRBD1. This CDR3 has 19 amino acids. V lost 5 bases, J lost 4 bases, and 18 bases stayed unmatched. CDR1 and CDR2 (germline): SEHNR, FQNEAQ (reference sequence). CDR3 nucleotide sequence: TGTGCCAGCAGCGCCACACCGGGACAGGGGTTATCTTCATCAGATACGCAGTATTTT. It yields the protein CASSATPGQGLSSSDTQYF.

The chain links TRBV5-6 to TRBJ2-7, with 10 bases aligning to TRBD1. V dropped 4 bases and J dropped 2; count of bases not matched to a gene: 6. This CDR3 has 15 residues. CDR1 is SGHDT, CDR2 YYEEEE, per germline. CDR3 loop: CASSLDRGLTYEQYF. The CDR3 DNA reads TGTGCCAGCAGCCTAGACAGGGGGCTAACCTACGAGCAGTACTTC.

In its sample, this clone was seen a few times. The rearrangement links TRBV27 to TRBJ1-2; 7 bases agree with TRBD1. The CDR3 loop spans 16 amino acids. With V trimmed by 6 bases and J by 6 bases, 16 bases remained unmatched. Germline CDR1 and CDR2: MNHEY and SMNVEV (reference sequence). The CDR3 DNA reads as TGTGCCAGCAGCAACCAGGGGATCACAGGGGAGGATGGCTACACCTTC. Translating it yields CASSNQGITGEDGYTF.

The V gene is TRBV7-9, the J gene TRBJ2-7, with 8 bases aligning to TRBD2. Germline V lookup: CDR1 SEHNR, CDR2 FQNEAQ (reference sequence). The CDR3 is made up of 14 amino acids. V shed 4 bases, J shed 3 bases, and the junction held 5 bases outside the gene matches. The CDR3 region has the DNA TGTGCCAGCAGCTCCACCGGGACTAGCTACGAGCAGTACTTC. This codes for CASSSTGTSYEQYF. Combining the CDR3 with reference TRBV7-9 and TRBJ2-7 gives the whole variable domain DTGVSQNPRHKITKRGQNVTFRCDPISEHNRLYWYRQTLGQGPEFLTYFQNEAQLEKSRLLSDRFSAERPKGSFSTLEIQRTEQGDSAMYLCASSSTGTSYEQYFGPGTRLTVT.

The genes are TRBV27 and TRBJ1-3; D is unresolved. This CDR3 is 16 amino acids long. Germline V gene sequence: CDR1 MNHEY, CDR2 SMNVEV (reference sequence). V gave up 5 bases and J gave up 0 bases, with 14 bases separating them. CDR3 in DNA: TGTGCCAGCAGTCCCCTCGCCCGGCTCTCTGGAAACACCATATATTTT. It specifies CASSPLARLSGNTIYF.

The V call is TRBV6-5, the J call TRBJ1-2, with 7 bases that match TRBD1. The germline V gene has CDR1 MNHEY and CDR2 SVGAGI. V was clipped by 2 bases and J by 4 bases; unmatched bases: 7. The CDR3 totals 15 residues. The DNA for the CDR3 is TGTGCCAGCAGTTACGGGCAGGGGGTGATCTATGGCTACACCTTC. This gives the protein CASSYGQGVIYGYTF.

V gene TRBV11-2 combines with J gene TRBJ2-7, with 7 bases identical to TRBD1. The CDR3 consists of 14 residues. After removal of 0 bases from V and 6 bases from J, the junction contained 5 bases not matched to a gene. From germline, CDR1 is SGHAT and CDR2 FQNNGV. CDR3 protein: CASSLEGTVAEQYF. Here the CDR3 DNA reads TGTGCCAGCAGCTTAGAGGGGACAGTCGCCGAGCAGTACTTC.

This clone was seen only a few times. V usage is TRBV28 and J usage is TRBJ2-3, with TRBD2 matching 14 bases. With V trimmed by 3 bases and J by 3 bases, 5 bases remained unmatched. CDR3 length equals 17 residues. In germline, CDR1 is MDHEN, CDR2 SYDVKM. CDR3 sequence reads: CASSFPGTSGRTDTQYF. The CDR3 DNA reads as TGTGCCAGCAGTTTCCCTGGGACTAGCGGGAGAACAGATACGCAGTATTTT.

V usage is TRBV6-1 and J usage is TRBJ1-5; D not resolved. Germline V gene data show CDR1 as MNHNS and CDR2 as SASEGT. V dropped 11 bases and J dropped 3 bases, with 14 bases sitting between them. The CDR3 extends over 13 amino acids. The CDR3 coding sequence is TGTGCCTGCGCGAGCGATTCCAATCAGCCCCAGCATTTT. This sequence encodes CACASDSNQPQHF.

This clone was picked up one time. The chain recombines TRBV11-2 with TRBJ2-7; D possibly matches TRBD1 or TRBD2 (5 bases each). The CDR3 consists of 14 residues. The V end was cut by 4 bases, the J end by 6 bases, with 16 bases between. Germline V gives CDR1 SGHAT, CDR2 FQNNGV. This chain's CDR3 is CASSSRVSGGEQYF. The CDR3, as DNA: TGTGCCAGCAGCTCGCGGGTTTCTGGGGGCGAGCAGTACTTC. The entire variable domain, with the rest obtained from reference TRBV11-2 and TRBJ2-7, is as follows: EAGVAQSPRYKIIEKRQSVAFWCNPISGHATLYWYQQILGQGPKLLIQFQNNGVVDDSQLPKDRFSAERLKGVDSTLKIQPAKLEDSAVYLCASSSRVSGGEQYFGPGTRLTVT.

CDR3: CAWNLGQGGIQYF. DNA for the CDR3: TGTGCCTGGAATTTGGGTCAGGGGGGCATTCAGTACTTC. The rearrangement uses TRBV30 and TRBJ2-4, with a possible D match to TRBD1 (7 bases). The germline V and J ends were trimmed by 4 bases and 9 bases, with 16 bases remaining between them. The germline V gene has CDR1 GTSNPN and CDR2 SVGIG (reference sequence). The length of the CDR3 is 13 residues.